Below, 17 T cell receptor beta chains from the same sample are listed, as sequenced in a study of CD8 T cells in ankylosing spondylitis. TCRdb re-called the 5' RACE reads through MiXCR, storing one row per CDR3 protein. There are about 210,000 distinct CDR3 sequences in the sample; roughly 6.6% occur only once, and 14% lies in the top ten. Antigens of these TCRs are unknown. General study points: Seemingly distinctive of ankylosing spondylitis blood was a TCR beta motif formed by eight highly homologous variants.

Sequencing was performed on blood, either unsorted or a sorted T cell fraction (not recorded which). The receptor source for this set is a male donor with ankylosing spondylitis.

This clonotype was seen many times. The chain carries TRBV7-9 and TRBJ2-1; 8 bases agree with TRBD1. Germline CDR1 is SEHNR and CDR2 is FQNEAQ (reference sequence). The CDR3 runs to 16 residues. Trimming cost V 5 bases and J 3 bases; bases outside gene matches: 9. CDR3 in amino acids: CASSPPGGQGYNEQFF. In DNA form, the CDR3 reads TGTGCCAGCAGCCCCCCAGGAGGACAGGGCTACAATGAGCAGTTCTTC.

This sequence joins TRBV7-6 and TRBJ1-5, with 10 bases aligning to TRBD1. The CDR3 covers 16 residues. CDR1 is SGHVS, CDR2 FNYEAQ, per germline. V lost 2 bases and J lost 6; bases outside the gene matches: 7. CDR3 sequence reads: CASSLFAGQGSQPQHF. The CDR3 nucleotides are TGTGCCAGCAGCTTATTTGCGGGACAGGGGTCTCAGCCCCAGCATTTT. Combining the CDR3 with reference TRBV7-6 and TRBJ1-5 gives the whole variable domain GAGVSQSPRYKVTKRGQDVALRCDPISGHVSLYWYRQALGQGPEFLTYFNYEAQQDKSGLPNDRFSAERPEGSISTLTIQRTEQRDSAMYRCASSLFAGQGSQPQHFGDGTRLSIL.

This clonotype was picked up many times. The chain joins TRBV2 to TRBJ2-3; D unclear. The germline V gene encodes CDR1 SNHLY and CDR2 FYNNEI. This CDR3 contains 13 residues. V shed 10 bases and J shed 0 bases, with 11 bases lying between them. This chain's CDR3 is CANEVRSTDTQYF. CDR3 in DNA: TGTGCCAACGAGGTGCGCAGCACAGATACGCAGTATTTT.

This clonotype was detected many times. V usage is TRBV27 and J usage is TRBJ2-3; the match to TRBD2 covers 8 bases. Germline CDR1 is MNHEY and CDR2 is SMNVEV (reference sequence). CDR3 size: 19 residues. The J segment lost 0 bases and the V segment lost 0 bases, leaving 11 bases of the junction unmatched. The chain's CDR3 is CASSLSGREEGRSTDTQYF. For the CDR3, the DNA is TGTGCCAGCAGTTTATCGGGGCGGGAGGAGGGTCGGAGCACAGATACGCAGTATTTT.

This clonotype was picked up a small number of times. This chain joins TRBV5-1 and TRBJ1-3; D unclear. The ends were cut back, 3 bases at V and 0 bases at J, with 10 bases in the middle. This CDR3 has 15 residues. The germline V gene encodes CDR1 SGHRS and CDR2 YFSETQ. This CDR3 is CASSWMGISGNTIYF. CDR3 DNA: TGCGCCAGCAGCTGGATGGGAATCTCTGGAAACACCATATATTTT.

The sample holds a few counts of this clonotype. The V call is TRBV6-5, the J call TRBJ2-1; D is unclear. CDR3 length: 12 amino acids. CDR1 is MNHEY, CDR2 SVGAGI, per germline. The V end was cut by 4 bases, the J end by 9 bases, with 10 bases between. The CDR3 nucleotides read TGTGCCAGCAGTTCCCCCCCCGCTGAGCAGTTCTTC. Its protein product is CASSSPPAEQFF.

The sample holds a few counts of this clonotype. This chain links TRBV12-3 or TRBV12-4 with TRBJ2-2; D is ambiguous. This CDR3 has 9 residues. V dropped 6 bases and J dropped 14 bases, with 7 bases sitting between them. The CDR3 is CASSPPLFF. CDR3 coding DNA: TGTGCCAGCAGCCCCCCCCTGTTTTTT.

This clonotype showed up many times. The chain employs TRBV7-9 and TRBJ1-3; D gene unclear. V was pared by 5 bases and J by 0 bases, with 8 bases between. CDR1 SEHNR and CDR2 FQNEAQ come from the germline V gene (reference sequence). This CDR3 is 14 amino acids long. The CDR3 loop is CASSHLGSGNTIYF. In DNA, the CDR3 is TGTGCCAGCAGCCACTTGGGCTCTGGAAACACCATATATTTT.

This clonotype showed up many times. The chain uses TRBV4-3 and TRBJ2-2; 12 bases align to TRBD2. Germline CDR1 LGHNA, CDR2 YSLEER. The CDR3 loop spans 17 amino acids. With V trimmed by 3 bases and J by 4 bases, 6 bases remained unmatched. CDR3 residues: CASSHGELAGGTGELFF. In nucleotides, the CDR3 is TGCGCCAGCAGCCATGGGGAACTAGCGGGGGGCACCGGGGAGCTGTTTTTT.

At least ten counts were recorded for this clonotype. The rearrangement uses TRBV5-1 and TRBJ2-7, with 8 positions matching TRBD1. V lost 1 base to trimming and J lost 0 bases; unmatched junction nucleotides: 3. Germline CDR1 SGHRS, CDR2 YFSETQ. The CDR3 is 15 amino acids. The CDR3 spells CASSLWGQVSYEQYF. Here the CDR3 DNA reads TGCGCCAGCAGCTTGTGGGGACAGGTCTCCTACGAGCAGTACTTC.

This clonotype was seen many times. The rearrangement links TRBV4-2 to TRBJ1-2; possible D gene TRBD1, 6 bases. CDR1 is LGHNA and CDR2 is YNFKEQ in the germline V gene. The CDR3 totals 17 residues. The V and J ends lost 0 bases and 5 bases respectively, with 19 bases between them. The CDR3: CASSQDWGQGRFYGYTF. CDR3 nucleotides: TGTGCCAGCAGCCAAGATTGGGGGCAGGGTCGCTTTTATGGCTACACCTTC.

This clonotype was counted at least ten times. The chain couples TRBV7-2 to TRBJ2-7; 9 nucleotides line up with TRBD1. The V and J ends lost 5 bases and 6 bases, in that order; junction bases with no gene match: 11. Germline values: CDR1 SGHTA, CDR2 FQGNSA. The CDR3 totals 15 residues. The CDR3, as DNA: TGTGCCAGCAGCCGCGGACAGGGGTACCGTTCCGAGCAGTACTTC. This sequence encodes CASSRGQGYRSEQYF.

This clonotype has at least ten counts. The chain employs TRBV6-2 or TRBV6-3 and TRBJ2-1; tentatively, D is TRBD1 (6 bases). There are 13 residues in the CDR3. Trimming pared 2 bases from V and 6 bases from J, leaving 8 bases between. Germline assignment: CDR1 MNHEY and CDR2 SVGEGT. The CDR3 coding sequence is TGTGCCAGCAGTTACGCGACAGGCAATGAGCAGTTCTTC. Translated, it gives CASSYATGNEQFF.

The sample holds a few counts of this clonotype. V is TRBV20-1 and J is TRBJ2-1, with a possible D match to TRBD2 (7 bases). This CDR3 spans 20 amino acids. Trimming took 5 bases from V and 0 from J, leaving 29 bases between them. Germline CDR1 and CDR2: DFQATT and SNEGSKA (reference sequence). As DNA, the CDR3 is TGCAGTGCTCCCGGGACACCGGACAGCGGGATCATCAGCTCCTACAATGAGCAGTTCTTC. It is translated as CSAPGTPDSGIISSYNEQFF.

This clonotype is labeled as medium-sized. V usage is TRBV7-2 and J usage is TRBJ2-7; D possibly corresponds to TRBD2 (5 bases). The ends were cut back, 5 bases at V and 6 bases at J, with 17 bases in the middle. This CDR3 comprises 14 residues. Germline V gives CDR1 SGHTA, CDR2 FQGNSA. The chain's CDR3 is CASSLSRTAAEQYF. The CDR3 nucleotides read TGTGCCAGCAGCCTAAGCCGGACTGCGGCCGAGCAGTACTTC.

This clonotype appeared a few times. The rearrangement uses TRBV29-1 and TRBJ2-7; 8 bases are shared with TRBD1. Germline V CDR1 and CDR2: SQVTM, ANQGSEA. Trimming cost V 6 bases and J 3 bases; bases outside gene matches: 7. The CDR3 extends over 13 amino acids. CDR3 nucleotide sequence: TGCAGCGTCCCCGGGACAGGCGACTACGAGCAGTACTTC. Protein product: CSVPGTGDYEQYF.

There are many counts of this clonotype. The CDR3 bases are TGTGCCAGCTCACCACCCGAACTAGCGGGAGTACGCGAGCAGTACTTC. Translation: CASSPPELAGVREQYF. The rearrangement links TRBV18 to TRBJ2-7, with 11 bases aligning to TRBD2. V lost 0 bases, J lost 6 bases, and 7 bases stayed unmatched. Germline V gene data show CDR1 as KGHSH and CDR2 as LQKENI. The CDR3 has 16 residues.